The clone carrying this TCR beta chain was observed a handful of times. Its antigen is not known. This CDR3 region has 15 residues. CDR1 is LNHDA, CDR2 SQIVND, per germline (reference sequence). Trimming took off 1 base at V and 4 bases at J, with 11 bases between the two ends. This sample was taken from a study of cytomegalovirus exposure and HLA in healthy donors. Study findings and constraints: Because they were indistinguishable, some V segments, including TRBV6-2 and TRBV6-3, were excluded.

PCR employed 60 Vbeta and 13 Jbeta primers. Repertoires were generated with immunoSEQ multiplex PCR, while TCRdb's copy carries only in-frame clones and drops some. The sample has 60,000 to 100,000 clones, roughly 79% seen once. The sequencing input was PBMCs. The chain combines TRBV19 with TRBJ2-1; D is ambiguous. The sequence came from a male donor in good health and CMV-seropositive. The CDR3 loop reads CASSIAPFGYNEQFF. CDR3 bases: TGTGCCAGTAGTATAGCGCCATTCGGGTACAATGAGCAGTTCTTC.